This TCR beta chain stems from a study of T cells after yellow fever vaccination. The study's findings and limits: By day 5 rather than day 15, the secondary response had peaked, though it was weaker.

This clonotype came up a few times. The antigen remains unidentified. In making TCR cDNA, 5'RACE template switching added a universal primer site and UMIs to it. TCRdb called the 5' RACE reads again in MiXCR, with one record for every CDR3 protein. The data show about 170,000 distinct CDR3 sequences, 11% seen once. CDR3 length equals 16 residues. CDR1 and CDR2 from the germline V gene are SGHNT and YYREEE (reference sequence). Trimming shortened V by 2 bases and J by 9 bases, and 21 bases separated the two germline ends. The chain couples TRBV5-4 to TRBJ2-1, with TRBD2 as a possible D gene (6 bases). The sequencing here drew on CD8+ T cells sorted from PBMCs, taken 15 days after the yellow fever booster vaccination. The TCR originated in a young man who received the YFV17D yellow fever vaccine. The CDR3 region is CASSLSPGTPRGEQFF. The CDR3 DNA reads TGTGCCAGCAGCTTATCACCCGGGACTCCACGAGGTGAGCAGTTCTTC.